This T cell receptor beta chain was observed in a study of shared clonotypes between healthy human individuals. Looking at the study overall: For every donor, three CD4 naive, three CD4 memory, two CD8 naive and one CD8 memory plates were used. Broader study findings: The study found lower generation probabilities in non-shared clonotypes than in those shared by all four donors.

Sequencing used immunoSEQ multiplex PCR; TCRdb keeps in-frame clones, though not all of them. This table has roughly 110,000 clones, about 70% appearing once. About this clone: Its antigen is currently unknown.

CDR3 length equals 15 residues. Germline CDR1 MGHRA, CDR2 YSYEKL. V dropped 4 bases and J dropped 6 bases, with 19 bases sitting between them. The V gene is TRBV4-1, the J gene TRBJ2-7; D might be TRBD1 (6 bases). The sequence came from a woman under 40 in good health. Source material: memory CD8+ T cells sorted from blood. The subset was: CD45RO+ cells pooled with CCR7-negative TemRA cells. The CDR3 is CASSREQGWAGEQYF. CDR3 coding DNA: TGCGCCAGCAGCCGGGAACAGGGTTGGGCAGGCGAGCAGTACTTC.